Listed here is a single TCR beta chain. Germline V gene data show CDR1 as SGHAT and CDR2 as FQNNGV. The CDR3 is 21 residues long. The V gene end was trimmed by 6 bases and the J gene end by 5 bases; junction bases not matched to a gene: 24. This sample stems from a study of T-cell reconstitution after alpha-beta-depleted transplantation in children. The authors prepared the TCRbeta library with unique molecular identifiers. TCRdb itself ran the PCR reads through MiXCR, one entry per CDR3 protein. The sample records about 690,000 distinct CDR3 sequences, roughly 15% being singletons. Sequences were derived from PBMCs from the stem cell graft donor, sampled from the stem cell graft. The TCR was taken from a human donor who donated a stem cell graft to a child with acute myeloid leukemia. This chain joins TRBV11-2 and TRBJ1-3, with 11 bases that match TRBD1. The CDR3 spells CASSYTGTGGGTLHYRNTIYF. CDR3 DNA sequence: TGTGCCAGCAGTTACACCGGGACAGGGGGTGGGACGCTTCATTATAGAAACACCATATATTTT. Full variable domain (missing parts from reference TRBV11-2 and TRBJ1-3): EAGVAQSPRYKIIEKRQSVAFWCNPISGHATLYWYQQILGQGPKLLIQFQNNGVVDDSQLPKDRFSAERLKGVDSTLKIQPAKLEDSAVYLCASSYTGTGGGTLHYRNTIYFGEGSWLTVV.